This T cell receptor (beta chain) was identified during a study of blood T cell repertoires in COVID-19. Losses at the gene ends were 4 bases for V and 1 base for J; bases not matched to a gene: 6. Germline loops: CDR1 KGHDR, CDR2 SFDVKD. This CDR3 spans 17 amino acids. Some clones are missing from TCRdb's copy, which holds only in-frame ones; the method was immunoSEQ multiplex PCR. This table has over 200,000 clones, approximately 90% appearing once. The specimen was peripheral blood. V usage is TRBV24-1 and J usage is TRBJ2-2; 9 bases align to TRBD2. The clonotype originates from a man aged 40-55 years with acute or convalescent COVID-19. CDR3 DNA: TGTGCCACCAGTGACCTTAGCGGGAGTGGGAACACCGGGGAGCTGTTTTTT. Translation gives CATSDLSGSGNTGELFF.